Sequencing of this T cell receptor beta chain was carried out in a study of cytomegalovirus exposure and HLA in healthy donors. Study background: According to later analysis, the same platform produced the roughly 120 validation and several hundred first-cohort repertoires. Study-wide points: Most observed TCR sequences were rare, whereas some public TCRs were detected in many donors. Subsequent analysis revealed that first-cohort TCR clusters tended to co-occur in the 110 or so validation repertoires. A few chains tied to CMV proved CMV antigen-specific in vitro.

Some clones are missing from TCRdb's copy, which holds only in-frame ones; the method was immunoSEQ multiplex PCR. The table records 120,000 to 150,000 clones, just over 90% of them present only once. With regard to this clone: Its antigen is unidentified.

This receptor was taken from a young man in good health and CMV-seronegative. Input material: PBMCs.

The CDR3 spells CASSIRYSDYNEQFF. The DNA of the CDR3 is TGTGCCAGCAGCATACGCTATAGCGACTACAATGAGCAGTTCTTC. The chain employs TRBV7-8 and TRBJ2-1, with D perhaps matching TRBD2 (5 bases). This CDR3 is built from 15 residues. Trimming took off 5 bases at V and 3 bases at J, with 14 bases between the two ends. From germline, CDR1 is SGHVS and CDR2 FQNEAQ.